This TCR beta chain was identified in a study of regulatory T cells (dated by TCRdb to the late 2010s). The study in broad terms: The study compared T-cell receptor beta repertoires of sorted regulatory, conventional CD4+ and CD8+ T cells in CD3G-deficient patients with those in healthy controls. Broader findings and caveats from the paper: Enrichment for hydrophobic residues at CDR3 positions 6 and 7 was found in conventional CD4+ T cells from CD3G-deficient patients, suggesting more self-reactive specificities. Repertoires from patients had restricted unique TRB V-J pairs and skewed V and J gene usage, with the strongest effect in regulatory T cells.

All CD3G-deficient patients had evidence of autoimmunity, which was more severe in two of the patients. At the time of testing, the patients were between 2 and 39 years old, and their CD4+ and CD8+ T cells had reduced naive proportions and increased memory proportions. CD4+ cells were FACS-sorted into CD25-high CD127-low regulatory T cells and CD25-low CD127-high conventional CD4+ T cells. Several individuals with CD3G deficiency were included in the patient group. An international network of physicians across the United States, Europe and Asia provided the patient samples and clinical data. Peripheral blood mononuclear cells were isolated by Ficoll density separation. On this clone: Its cognate antigen has yet to be identified. There are no base qualities to consult, and no much larger clone falls within one base.

For the multiplex PCR, 52 forward TRBV primers and 13 reverse TRBJ primers were used, and amplification bias was corrected with both assay-based and computational methods. Within the immunoSEQ assay, multiplex PCR amplified rearranged TRB loci from genomic DNA. TRB amplicons were sequenced using an Illumina HiSeq platform. In the authors' own workflow: Raw sequences were error-filtered and aligned to reference gene sequences by custom algorithms, then analyzed with the immunoSEQ online tools. Frequencies of productive and nonproductive TRB rearrangements were evaluated among both unique and total sequences. Assessment of potential self-reactivity relied on the hydrophobicity of positions 6 and 7 in the TRB CDR3, along with their amino acid composition. Prism software was used to run t tests, Mann-Whitney tests or two-way ANOVA for comparisons between groups. What TCRdb holds here is the immuneACCESS table cut down to in-frame rearrangements. Part of the clones is not present; checked against another copy, under half of the missing clones reflect an unresolved V gene, and the others are unexplained. The DNA was the basis for D and trimming; V, J and clone size are from that table. The sample data list nearly 30,000 clones, and just under 95% of these were observed just once. Under 2% of the sample rests with the top ten.

The sequence came from a person aged 18 to 30 with CD3G deficiency. Input material: conventional CD4+ T cells sorted from blood.

The bases read TGCGCCAGCAGCCAATCCCTAGTAGGGGGGGGCAGCTACATTCAGTACTTC. Its translation is CASSQSLVGGGSYIQYF. Rearrangement joined TRBV4-3 to TRBJ2-4, with a tentative D gene TRBD2 over 7 matching bases. Spanning cysteine to phenylalanine, the CDR3 consists of 17 amino acids. This entry keeps only the CDR3 DNA: 51 bases, framed from base 1. Via the germline V gene, CDR1 is LGHNA and CDR2 YSLEER. V is cut by 2 bases and J by 8 bases, and the space between the germline ends is 22 bases.